The 10 T cell receptor beta chains listed next were all sequenced from one sample in a study of identifying expanded T cells in peripheral blood (dated by TCRdb to the late 2010s). Libraries were prepared through the immunoSEQ multiplex PCR assay. TCRdb mirrors the immuneACCESS table, restricted to in-frame sequences. Some clones are absent from its copies; in checked studies, under half trace to an unresolved V gene, and the reason for the others is unknown. The sample contains roughly 82,000 clones, roughly 81% of them found a single time. The ten biggest clones cover 15% to 20% of the sample. The sample was blood. All receptors derive from a person aged 18-69 years in good health.

The chain recombines TRBV6-5 with TRBJ1-5; TRBD1 matches at 9 bases. CDR3 length equals 15 residues. Germline assignment: CDR1 MNHEY and CDR2 SVGAGI. J lost 5 bases, V lost 2 bases, and 4 bases had no gene match. This CDR3 reads CASSYGGQGYQPQHF. CDR3 nucleotide sequence: TGTGCCAGCAGTTACGGGGGACAGGGCTATCAGCCCCAGCATTTT.

The CDR3, as DNA: TGTGCCAGCAGCAAAGCGCTTAACAGGGCAGGGGAGACCCAGTACTTC. Residues: CASSKALNRAGETQYF. This chain uses TRBV21-1 with TRBJ2-5; the table names TRBD1, a call not compared with the DNA. TRBV21-1 is an annotated pseudogene. The CDR3 has 16 amino acids.

This clone has only one observation. This rearrangement joins TRBV15 to TRBJ2-7; D is perhaps TRBD1 (5 bases). Trimming took off 0 bases at V and 4 bases at J, with 7 bases between the two ends. Looked up from germline, CDR1 is LNHNV and CDR2 is YYDKDF (reference sequence). The CDR3 loop spans 13 amino acids. For the CDR3, the DNA is TGTGCCACCAGCAGAGATAAGGGGTACGAGCAGTACTTC. It is translated as CATSRDKGYEQYF.

The chain employs TRBV19 and TRBJ1-3, with 9 positions matching TRBD1. In germline, CDR1 is LNHDA, CDR2 SQIVND (reference sequence). The CDR3 has 13 residues. V dropped 6 bases and J dropped 6; count of bases not matched to a gene: 3. This CDR3 reads CASSTGGQNTIYF. CDR3 bases: TGTGCCAGTAGCACAGGGGGCCAAAACACCATATATTTT.

The V and J genes are TRBV6-6 and TRBJ1-4; D is perhaps TRBD1 (5 bases). The V end lost 5 bases, the J end lost 8 bases, and 18 bases lay between the germline ends. Germline loops: CDR1 MNHNY, CDR2 SVGAGI (reference sequence). The length of the CDR3 is 15 residues. The CDR3 nucleotides read TGTGCCAGCAGTGGTGGCCGGGAGGGACGGGAAAAACTGTTTTTT. Amino acid sequence: CASSGGREGREKLFF.

The chain has TRBV10-3 and TRBJ2-1; D may correspond to TRBD1 or TRBD2 (5 bases each). This CDR3 has 14 residues. V lost 4 bases, J lost 7 bases, and 14 bases lay in between. Germline CDR1 ENHRY, CDR2 SYGVKD. Written as DNA, the CDR3 is TGTGCCATCAGTGTCCGGGACCTTGAGAATGAGCAGTTCTTC. Encoded protein: CAISVRDLENEQFF.

The rearrangement uses TRBV10-3 and TRBJ1-2; 8 bases align to TRBD1. This CDR3 is 13 amino acids long. The germline V gene encodes CDR1 ENHRY and CDR2 SYGVKD. J was trimmed by 6 bases and V by 4 bases; bases with no gene match: 4. CDR3 region: CAISGSTGDGYTF. The CDR3 DNA follows: TGTGCCATCAGTGGCTCGACAGGGGATGGCTACACCTTC.

This chain connects TRBV4-3 to TRBJ2-2, with D perhaps matching TRBD1 (6 bases). Per the germline V gene, CDR1 is LGHNA and CDR2 is YSLEER. The CDR3 is 16 residues long. V was cut by 3 bases and J by 1 base, with 12 bases left in between. The chain's CDR3 is CASSHEQGRNTGELFF. The CDR3 nucleotides read TGCGCCAGCAGCCATGAACAGGGTCGGAACACCGGGGAGCTGTTTTTT.

This clone was observed a handful of times. V and J are TRBV7-2 and TRBJ1-1; D call uncertain. Trimming took 4 bases from V and 3 from J, leaving 9 bases between them. Looked up from germline, CDR1 is SGHTA and CDR2 is FQGNSA. The CDR3 is made up of 13 amino acids. CDR3 in amino acids: CASSWSGDTEAFF. The CDR3 coding sequence is TGTGCCAGCAGCTGGTCCGGGGACACTGAAGCTTTCTTT.

CDR3 in DNA: TGTGCCAGTAGTATTGGGCGGACTGAAGCTTTCTTT. Translating it yields CASSIGRTEAFF. The V gene is TRBV19, the J gene TRBJ1-1; no clear D. Between the trimmed V and J ends, which lost 3 bases and 5 bases, there was a span of 7 bases. Germline CDR1 LNHDA, CDR2 SQIVND (reference sequence). The CDR3 runs to 12 residues.